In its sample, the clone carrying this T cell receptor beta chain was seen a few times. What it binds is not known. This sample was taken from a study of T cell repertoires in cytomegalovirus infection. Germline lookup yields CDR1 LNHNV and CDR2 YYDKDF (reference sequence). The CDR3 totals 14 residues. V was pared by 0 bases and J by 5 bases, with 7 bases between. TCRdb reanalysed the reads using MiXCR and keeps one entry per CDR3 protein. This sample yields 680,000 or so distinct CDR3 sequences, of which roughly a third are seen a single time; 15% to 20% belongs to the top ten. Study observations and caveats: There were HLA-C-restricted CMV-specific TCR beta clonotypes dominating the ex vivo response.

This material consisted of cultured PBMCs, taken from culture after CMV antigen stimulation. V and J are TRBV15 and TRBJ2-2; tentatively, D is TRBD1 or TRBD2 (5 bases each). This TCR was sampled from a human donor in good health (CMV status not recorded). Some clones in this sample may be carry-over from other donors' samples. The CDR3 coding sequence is TGTGCCACCAGCAGAGACGGGGCGACCGGGGAGCTGTTTTTT. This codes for CATSRDGATGELFF.